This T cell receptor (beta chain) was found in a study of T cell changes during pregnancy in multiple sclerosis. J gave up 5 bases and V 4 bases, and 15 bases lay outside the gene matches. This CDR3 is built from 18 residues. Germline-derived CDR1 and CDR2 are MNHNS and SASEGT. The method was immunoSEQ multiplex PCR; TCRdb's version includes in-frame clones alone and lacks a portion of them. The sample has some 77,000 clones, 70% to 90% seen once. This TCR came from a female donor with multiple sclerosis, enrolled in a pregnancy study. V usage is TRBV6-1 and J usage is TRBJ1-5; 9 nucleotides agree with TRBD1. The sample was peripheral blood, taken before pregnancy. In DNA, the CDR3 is TGTGCCAGCAGTGGACGGACAGGGGTAAGCGTGAGACATCAGCCCCAGCATTTT. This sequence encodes CASSGRTGVSVRHQPQHF.